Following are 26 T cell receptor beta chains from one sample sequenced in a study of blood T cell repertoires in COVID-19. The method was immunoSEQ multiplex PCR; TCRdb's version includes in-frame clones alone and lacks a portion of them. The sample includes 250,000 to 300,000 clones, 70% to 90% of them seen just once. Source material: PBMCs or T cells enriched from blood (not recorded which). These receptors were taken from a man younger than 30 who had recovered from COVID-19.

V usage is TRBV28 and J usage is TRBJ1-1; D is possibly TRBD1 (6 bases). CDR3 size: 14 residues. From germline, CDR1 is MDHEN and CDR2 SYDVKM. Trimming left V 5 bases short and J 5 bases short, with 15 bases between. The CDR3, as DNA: TGTGCCAGCAGTACCTCGGACAGATGGACTGAAGCTTTCTTT. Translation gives CASSTSDRWTEAFF.

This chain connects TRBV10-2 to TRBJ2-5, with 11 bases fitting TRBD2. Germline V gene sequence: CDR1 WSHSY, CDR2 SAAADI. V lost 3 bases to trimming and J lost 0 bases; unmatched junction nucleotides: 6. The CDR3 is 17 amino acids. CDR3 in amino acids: CASSDFLAGGYQETQYF. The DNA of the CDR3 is TGCGCCAGCAGTGATTTCCTAGCGGGGGGTTACCAAGAGACCCAGTACTTC.

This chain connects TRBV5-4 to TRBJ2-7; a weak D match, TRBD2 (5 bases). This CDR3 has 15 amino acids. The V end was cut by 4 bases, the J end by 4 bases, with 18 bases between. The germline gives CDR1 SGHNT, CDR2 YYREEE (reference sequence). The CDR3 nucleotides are TGTGCCAGCAGCCCCGAGGGAGCTTCGAATTACGAGCAGTACTTC. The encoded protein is CASSPEGASNYEQYF.

The CDR3 spells CASSSPGGKAFF. The CDR3 nucleotides read TGTGCCAGCAGCTCCCCCGGGGGAAAAGCTTTCTTT. V usage is TRBV7-2 and J usage is TRBJ1-1; D possibly corresponds to TRBD1 (5 bases). This CDR3 has 12 amino acids. CDR1 and CDR2 (germline): SGHTA, FQGNSA. Trimming left V 4 bases short and J 9 bases short, with 12 bases between.

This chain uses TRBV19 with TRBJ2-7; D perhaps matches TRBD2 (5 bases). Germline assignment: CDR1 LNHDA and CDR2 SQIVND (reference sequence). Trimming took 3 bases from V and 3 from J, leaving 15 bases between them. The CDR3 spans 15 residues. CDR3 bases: TGTGCCAGTAGTATCGGGCCAACGGGAATCTACGAGCAGTACTTC. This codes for CASSIGPTGIYEQYF.

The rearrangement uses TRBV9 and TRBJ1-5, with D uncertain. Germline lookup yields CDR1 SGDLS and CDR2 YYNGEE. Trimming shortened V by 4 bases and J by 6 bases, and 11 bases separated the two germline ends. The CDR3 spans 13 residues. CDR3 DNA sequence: TGTGCCAGCAGCCCCTCTCCGGGTCAGCCCCAGCATTTT. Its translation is CASSPSPGQPQHF.

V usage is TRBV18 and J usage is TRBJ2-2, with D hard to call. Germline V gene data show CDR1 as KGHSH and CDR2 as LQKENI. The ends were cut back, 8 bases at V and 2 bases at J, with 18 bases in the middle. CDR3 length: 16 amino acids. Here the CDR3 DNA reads TGTGCCAGCGCAACCCCAACACAGAAAAACACCGGGGAGCTGTTTTTT. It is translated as CASATPTQKNTGELFF.

The CDR3 here is CASSARQAYGYTF. Here the CDR3 DNA reads TGTGCCAGCAGTGCTAGACAGGCCTATGGCTACACCTTC. The chain joins TRBV25-1 to TRBJ1-2, with a tentative D call TRBD1 (6 bases). The CDR3 totals 13 residues. Looked up from germline, CDR1 is MGHDK and CDR2 is SYGVNS. The V and J ends lost 4 bases and 4 bases respectively, with 10 bases between them.

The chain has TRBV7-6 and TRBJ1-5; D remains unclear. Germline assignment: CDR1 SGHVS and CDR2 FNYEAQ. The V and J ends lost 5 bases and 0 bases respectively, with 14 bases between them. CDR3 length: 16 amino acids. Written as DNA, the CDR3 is TGTGCCAGCAGCGAGGGTTGGGCCCCTAGCAATCAGCCCCAGCATTTT. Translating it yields CASSEGWAPSNQPQHF.

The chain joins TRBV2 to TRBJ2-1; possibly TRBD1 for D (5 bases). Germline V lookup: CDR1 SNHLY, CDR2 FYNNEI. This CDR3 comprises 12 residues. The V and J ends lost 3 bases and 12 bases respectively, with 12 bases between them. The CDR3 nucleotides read TGTGCCAGCAGTGAGGGGCAGGGTGGGCAGTTCTTC. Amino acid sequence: CASSEGQGGQFF.

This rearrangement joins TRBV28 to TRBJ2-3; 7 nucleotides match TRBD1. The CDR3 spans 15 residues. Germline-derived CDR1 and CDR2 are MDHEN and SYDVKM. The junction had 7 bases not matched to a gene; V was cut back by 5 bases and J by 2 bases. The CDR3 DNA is TGTGCCAGCAGTCCCCGGACAGGAGTCACAGATACGCAGTATTTT. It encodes CASSPRTGVTDTQYF.

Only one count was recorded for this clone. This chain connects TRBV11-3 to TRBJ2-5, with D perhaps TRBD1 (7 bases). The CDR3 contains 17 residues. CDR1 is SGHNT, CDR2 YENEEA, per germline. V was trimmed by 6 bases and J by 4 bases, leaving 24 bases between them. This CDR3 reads CASRDRRDRVFRETQYF. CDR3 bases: TGTGCCAGCAGGGATCGGCGGGACAGAGTTTTCAGAGAGACCCAGTACTTC.

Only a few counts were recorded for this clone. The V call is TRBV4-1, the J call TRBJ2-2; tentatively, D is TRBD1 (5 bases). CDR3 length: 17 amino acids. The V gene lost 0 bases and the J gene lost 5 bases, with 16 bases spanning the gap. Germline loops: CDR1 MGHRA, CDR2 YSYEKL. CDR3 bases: TGCGCCAGCAGCCAAGATCAGGCAGGGTTAATAACCGGGGAGCTGTTTTTT. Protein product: CASSQDQAGLITGELFF.

The CDR3 nucleotides are TGTGCCAGCAGCTTCAGCAGCTCTAGAGTCGCAAAGCAGTACTTC. Its translation: CASSFSSSRVAKQYF. This rearrangement joins TRBV5-6 to TRBJ2-7, with D unresolved. Germline CDR1 reads SGHDT; CDR2 reads YYEEEE. Between the trimmed V and J ends, which lost 2 bases and 8 bases, there was a span of 20 bases. The CDR3 runs 15 residues.

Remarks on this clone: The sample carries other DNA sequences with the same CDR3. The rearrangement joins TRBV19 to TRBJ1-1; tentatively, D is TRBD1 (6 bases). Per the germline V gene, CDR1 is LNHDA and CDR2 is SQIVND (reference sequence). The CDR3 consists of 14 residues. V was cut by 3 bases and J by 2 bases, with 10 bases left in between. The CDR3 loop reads CASSILQGNTEAFF. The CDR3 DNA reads TGTGCCAGTAGTATCCTACAGGGAAACACTGAAGCTTTCTTT.

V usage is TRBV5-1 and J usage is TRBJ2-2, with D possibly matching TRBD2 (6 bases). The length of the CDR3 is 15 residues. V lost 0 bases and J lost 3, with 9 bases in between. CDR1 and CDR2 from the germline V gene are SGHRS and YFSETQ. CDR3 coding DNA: TGCGCCAGCAGCTTGGACGGGAGTGACACCGGGGAGCTGTTTTTT. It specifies CASSLDGSDTGELFF.

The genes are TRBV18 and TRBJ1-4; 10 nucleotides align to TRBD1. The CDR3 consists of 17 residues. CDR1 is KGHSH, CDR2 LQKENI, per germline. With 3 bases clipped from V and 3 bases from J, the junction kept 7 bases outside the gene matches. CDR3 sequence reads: CASSPPGQGTSNEKLFF. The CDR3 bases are TGTGCCAGCTCACCTCCGGGACAGGGGACGTCTAATGAAAAACTGTTTTTT.

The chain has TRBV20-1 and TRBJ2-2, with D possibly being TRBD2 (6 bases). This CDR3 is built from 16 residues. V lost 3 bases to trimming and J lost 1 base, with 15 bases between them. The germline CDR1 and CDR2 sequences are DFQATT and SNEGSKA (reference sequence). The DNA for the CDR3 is TGCAGTGCTAGTCCGACTAGGCGGGGGAACACCGGGGAGCTGTTTTTT. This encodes CSASPTRRGNTGELFF.

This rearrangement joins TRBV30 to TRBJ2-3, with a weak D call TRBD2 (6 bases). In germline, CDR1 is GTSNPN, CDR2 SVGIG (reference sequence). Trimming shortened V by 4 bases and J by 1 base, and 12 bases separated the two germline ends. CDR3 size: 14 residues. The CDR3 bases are TGTGCCTGGACCCAGCAGCGGGGCACAGATACGCAGTATTTT. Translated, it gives CAWTQQRGTDTQYF. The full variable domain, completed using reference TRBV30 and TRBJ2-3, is SQTIHQWPATLVQPVGSPLSLECTVEGTSNPNLYWYRQAAGRGLQLLFYSVGIGQISSEVPQNLSASRPQDRQFILSSKKLLLSDSGFYLCAWTQQRGTDTQYFGPGTRLTVL.

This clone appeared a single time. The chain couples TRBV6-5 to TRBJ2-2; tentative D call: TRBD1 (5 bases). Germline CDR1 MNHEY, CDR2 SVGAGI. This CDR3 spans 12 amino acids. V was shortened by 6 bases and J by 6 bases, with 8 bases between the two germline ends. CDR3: CASSRASGELFF. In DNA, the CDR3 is TGTGCCAGCAGCAGGGCGTCCGGGGAGCTGTTTTTT.

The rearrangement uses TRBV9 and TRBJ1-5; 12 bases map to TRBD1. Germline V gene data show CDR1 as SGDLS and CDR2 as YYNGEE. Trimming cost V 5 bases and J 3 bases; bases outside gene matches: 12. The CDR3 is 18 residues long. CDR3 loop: CASSTSVGTGGSNQPQHF. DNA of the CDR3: TGTGCCAGCAGTACCAGCGTAGGGACAGGGGGCTCCAATCAGCCCCAGCATTTT.

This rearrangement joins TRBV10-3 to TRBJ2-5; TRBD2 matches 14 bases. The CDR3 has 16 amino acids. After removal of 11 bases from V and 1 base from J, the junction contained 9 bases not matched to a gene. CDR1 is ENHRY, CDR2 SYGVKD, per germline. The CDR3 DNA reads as TGTGCCTCCACCAGGGGGACTAGCGGGGGCCAAGAGACCCAGTACTTC. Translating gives CASTRGTSGGQETQYF.

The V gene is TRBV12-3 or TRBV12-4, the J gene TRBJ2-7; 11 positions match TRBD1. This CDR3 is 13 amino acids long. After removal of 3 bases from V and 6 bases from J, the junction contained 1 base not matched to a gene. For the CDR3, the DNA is TGTGCCAGCAGTTTGGGGACAGGGGGCGAGCAGTACTTC. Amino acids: CASSLGTGGEQYF.

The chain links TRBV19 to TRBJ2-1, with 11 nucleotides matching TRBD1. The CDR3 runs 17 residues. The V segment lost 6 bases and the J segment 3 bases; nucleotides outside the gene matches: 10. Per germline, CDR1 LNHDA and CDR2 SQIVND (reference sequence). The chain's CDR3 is CASSRTGGEPYYNEQFF. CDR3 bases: TGTGCCAGTAGCAGGACAGGGGGCGAGCCCTACTACAATGAGCAGTTCTTC.

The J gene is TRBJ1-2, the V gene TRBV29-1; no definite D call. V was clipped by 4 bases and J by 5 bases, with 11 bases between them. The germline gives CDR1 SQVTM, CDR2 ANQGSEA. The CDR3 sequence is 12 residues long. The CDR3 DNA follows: TGCAGCGTTGCGGAGGGAAAGTATGGCTACACCTTC. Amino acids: CSVAEGKYGYTF. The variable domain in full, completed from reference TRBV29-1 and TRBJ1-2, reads SAVISQKPSRDICQRGTSLTIQCQVDSQVTMMFWYRQQPGQSLTLIATANQGSEATYESGFVIDKFPISRPNLTFSTLTVSNMSPEDSSIYLCSVAEGKYGYTFGSGTRLTVV.

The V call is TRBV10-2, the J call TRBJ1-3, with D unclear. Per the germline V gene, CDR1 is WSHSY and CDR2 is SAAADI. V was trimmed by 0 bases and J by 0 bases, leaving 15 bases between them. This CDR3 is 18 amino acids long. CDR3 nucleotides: TGCGCCAGCAGTGAGTCGAAATATTCCCGGAGCTCTGGAAACACCATATATTTT. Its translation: CASSESKYSRSSGNTIYF.